This record covers a single TCR beta chain. This sample was taken from a study of blood T cell repertoires in COVID-19. Profiling relied on immunoSEQ multiplex PCR, and the TCRdb table lists in-frame clones only, not all of them. The sample gives a few hundred thousand clones, 70% to 90% of which show up once; over 0.95% is in the top ten. The source material was PBMCs or T cells enriched from blood (not recorded which). The receptor was derived from a man aged 25-40 years who had recovered from COVID-19.

The CDR3: CASSSREETQYF. The CDR3 nucleotides are TGTGCCAGCAGCTCTAGAGAGGAGACCCAGTACTTC. The chain combines TRBV11-2 with TRBJ2-5; D is undetermined. Germline V lookup: CDR1 SGHAT, CDR2 FQNNGV. This CDR3 has 12 amino acids. V was trimmed by 4 bases and J by 5 bases, leaving 8 bases between them.